This TCR beta chain originates from a study of T cell repertoires in cytomegalovirus infection. Study-wide context: The study used recently identified HLA-C-restricted and well-studied HLA-B-restricted CMV epitopes. In public TCR beta signatures, there were indications of both CMV infection and matching HLA type.

V dropped 5 bases and J dropped 8; count of bases not matched to a gene: 6. CDR1 and CDR2 from the germline V gene are SGHAT and FQNNGV. The CDR3 extends over 13 amino acids. This clonotype showed up just a few times. Its antigen is still unknown. General study results and limits: HLA-C-restricted TCR beta clonotypes specific for CMV led the ex vivo response. Cumulated frequencies of public TCR beta families served to identify carriers of CMV plus the relevant HLA.

TCRdb itself ran the reads through MiXCR, one entry per CDR3 protein. The sample yields 300,000 to 400,000 distinct CDR3 sequences, approximately 25% seen once. The starting material was cultured PBMCs, obtained from culture after CMV antigen stimulation. The receptor's source is a human donor in good health (CMV status not recorded). Some clones in this sample may be carry-over from other donors' samples. This chain links TRBV11-2 with TRBJ2-1, with 7 nucleotides matching TRBD2. CDR3: CASSLTSSDEQFF. The CDR3 nucleotides are TGTGCCAGCAGCCTGACTAGCTCGGATGAGCAGTTCTTC.